This T cell receptor beta chain originates from a study of immune evolution from preneoplasia to lung adenocarcinoma. This table comes from immunoSEQ multiplex PCR, and its TCRdb copy is limited to in-frame clones, with some not included. The data hold some 41,000 clones, with roughly 80% observed a single time. The CDR3 covers 14 residues. V lost 9 bases and J lost 5; bases outside the gene matches: 8. Per germline, CDR1 SGDLS and CDR2 YYNGEE. The rearrangement uses TRBV9 and TRBJ2-1; 10 positions agree with TRBD2. Sequences were obtained from FFPE invasive lung adenocarcinoma tissue. The sequence was obtained from a person between 60 and 70 years old with lung adenocarcinoma. In DNA form, the CDR3 reads TGTGCCAACCTGGGGCTAGCGGGAGACAATGAGCAGTTCTTC. Encoded protein: CANLGLAGDNEQFF.